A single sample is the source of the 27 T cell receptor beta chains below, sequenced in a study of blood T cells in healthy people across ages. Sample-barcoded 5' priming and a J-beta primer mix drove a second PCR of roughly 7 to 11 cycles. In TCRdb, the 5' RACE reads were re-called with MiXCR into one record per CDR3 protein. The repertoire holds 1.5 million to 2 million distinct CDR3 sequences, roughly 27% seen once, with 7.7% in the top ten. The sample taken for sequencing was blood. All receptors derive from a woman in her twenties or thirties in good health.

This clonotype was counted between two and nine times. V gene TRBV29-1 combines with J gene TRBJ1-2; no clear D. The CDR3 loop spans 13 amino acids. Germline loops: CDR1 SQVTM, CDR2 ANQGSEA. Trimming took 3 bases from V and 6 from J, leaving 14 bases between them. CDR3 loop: CSVDARSYDGYTF. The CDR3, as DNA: TGCAGCGTTGATGCCAGGAGTTACGATGGCTACACCTTC.

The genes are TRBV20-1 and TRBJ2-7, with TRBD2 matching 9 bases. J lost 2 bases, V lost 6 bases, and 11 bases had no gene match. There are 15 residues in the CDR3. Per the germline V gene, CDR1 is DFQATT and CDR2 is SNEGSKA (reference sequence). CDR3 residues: CSALAPSGAAYEQYF. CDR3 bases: TGCAGTGCCCTGGCGCCTAGCGGGGCTGCCTACGAGCAGTACTTC.

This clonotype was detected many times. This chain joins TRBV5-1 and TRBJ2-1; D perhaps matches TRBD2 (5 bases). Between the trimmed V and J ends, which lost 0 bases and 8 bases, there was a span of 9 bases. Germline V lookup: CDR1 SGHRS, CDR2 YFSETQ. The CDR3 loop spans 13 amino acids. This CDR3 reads CASSLESGYEQFF. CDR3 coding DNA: TGCGCCAGCAGCTTGGAATCGGGGTATGAGCAGTTCTTC.

CDR3 nucleotides: TGTGCCAGCAGCTTAGGGGGGATAGCGGGAGACGAGCAGTACTTC. Its translation is CASSLGGIAGDEQYF. The chain couples TRBV9 to TRBJ2-7; TRBD2 matches 9 bases. From germline, CDR1 is SGDLS and CDR2 YYNGEE. The CDR3 is made up of 15 amino acids. V dropped 4 bases and J dropped 5; count of bases not matched to a gene: 10.

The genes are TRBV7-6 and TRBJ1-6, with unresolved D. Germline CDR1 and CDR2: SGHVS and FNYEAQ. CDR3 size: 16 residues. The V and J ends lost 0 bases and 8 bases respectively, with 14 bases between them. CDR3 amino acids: CASSLATARRDSPLHF. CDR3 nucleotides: TGTGCCAGCAGCTTAGCAACAGCCCGGCGCGATTCACCCCTCCACTTT.

CDR3 sequence: CASSQGPCGRNSYEQYF. The CDR3 DNA is TGTGCCAGCAGCCAAGGCCCTTGTGGGAGAAATTCCTACGAGCAGTACTTC. This chain connects TRBV14 to TRBJ2-7; tentative D call: TRBD2 (5 bases). CDR1 and CDR2 from the germline V gene are SGHDN and FVKESK. V lost 1 base and J 1 base, leaving 17 bases between the germline ends. CDR3 length: 17 amino acids.

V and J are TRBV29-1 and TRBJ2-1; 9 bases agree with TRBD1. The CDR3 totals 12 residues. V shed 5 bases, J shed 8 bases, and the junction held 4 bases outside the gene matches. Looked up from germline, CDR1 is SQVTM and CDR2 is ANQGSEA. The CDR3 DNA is TGCAGCGTTCCGGGACAGGGCGATGAGCAGTTCTTC. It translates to CSVPGQGDEQFF.

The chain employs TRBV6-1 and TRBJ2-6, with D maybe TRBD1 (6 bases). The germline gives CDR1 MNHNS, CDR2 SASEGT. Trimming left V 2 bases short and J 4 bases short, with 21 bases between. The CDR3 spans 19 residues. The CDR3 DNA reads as TGTGCCAGCAGTGAAACAGGGAATCGTTGGAGTTGGGGGGCCAACGTCCTGACTTTC. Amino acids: CASSETGNRWSWGANVLTF.

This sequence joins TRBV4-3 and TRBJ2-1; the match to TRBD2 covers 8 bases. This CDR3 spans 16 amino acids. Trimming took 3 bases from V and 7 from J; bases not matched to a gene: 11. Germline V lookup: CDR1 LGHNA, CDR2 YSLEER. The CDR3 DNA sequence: TGCGCCAGCAGCCAGTTAACGGGAGGGCCTTGGAATGAGCAGTTCTTC. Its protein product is CASSQLTGGPWNEQFF.

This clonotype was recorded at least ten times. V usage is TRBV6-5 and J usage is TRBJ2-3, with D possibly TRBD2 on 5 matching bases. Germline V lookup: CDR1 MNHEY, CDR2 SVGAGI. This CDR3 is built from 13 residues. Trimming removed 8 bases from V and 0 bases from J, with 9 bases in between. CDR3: CASRRTSTDTQYF. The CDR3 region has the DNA TGTGCCAGCCGCCGGACTAGCACAGATACGCAGTATTTT.

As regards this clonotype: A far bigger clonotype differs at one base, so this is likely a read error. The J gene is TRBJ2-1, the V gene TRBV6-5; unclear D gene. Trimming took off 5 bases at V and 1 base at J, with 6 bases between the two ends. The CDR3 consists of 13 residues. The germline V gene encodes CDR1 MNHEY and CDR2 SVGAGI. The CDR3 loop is CASSPCSYNEQFF. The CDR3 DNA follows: TGTGCCAGCAGTCCCTGTTCCTACAATGAGCAGTTCTTC.

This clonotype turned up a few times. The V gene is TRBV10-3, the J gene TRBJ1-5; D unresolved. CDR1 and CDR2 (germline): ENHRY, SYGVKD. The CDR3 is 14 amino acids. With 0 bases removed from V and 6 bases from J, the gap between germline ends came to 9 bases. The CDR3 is CAISESGLGQPQHF. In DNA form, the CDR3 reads TGTGCCATCAGTGAGTCAGGGTTAGGTCAGCCCCAGCATTTT.

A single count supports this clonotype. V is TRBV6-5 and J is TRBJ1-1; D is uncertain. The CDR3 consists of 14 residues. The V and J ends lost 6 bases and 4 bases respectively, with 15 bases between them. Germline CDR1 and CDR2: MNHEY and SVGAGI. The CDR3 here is CASRQFQKFTEAFF. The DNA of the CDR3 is TGTGCCAGCAGGCAGTTTCAGAAGTTCACTGAAGCTTTCTTT.

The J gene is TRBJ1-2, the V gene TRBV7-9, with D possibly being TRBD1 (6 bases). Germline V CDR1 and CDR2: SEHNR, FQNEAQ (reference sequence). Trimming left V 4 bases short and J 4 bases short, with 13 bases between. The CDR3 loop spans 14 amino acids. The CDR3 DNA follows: TGTGCCAGCAGCTGGACAGATACGCCCTATGGCTACACCTTC. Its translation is CASSWTDTPYGYTF.

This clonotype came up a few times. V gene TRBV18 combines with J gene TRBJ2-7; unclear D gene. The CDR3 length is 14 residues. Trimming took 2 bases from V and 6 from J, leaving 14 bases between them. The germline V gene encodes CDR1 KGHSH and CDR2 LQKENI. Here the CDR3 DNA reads TGTGCCAGCTCACCAGGGTCTAGTTTCCTCGAGCAGTACTTC. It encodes CASSPGSSFLEQYF. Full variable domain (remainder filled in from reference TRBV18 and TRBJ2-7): NAGVMQNPRHLVRRRGQEARLRCSPMKGHSHVYWYRQLPEEGLKFMVYLQKENIIDESGMPKERFSAEFPKEGPSILRIQQVVRGDSAAYFCASSPGSSFLEQYFGPGTRLTVT.

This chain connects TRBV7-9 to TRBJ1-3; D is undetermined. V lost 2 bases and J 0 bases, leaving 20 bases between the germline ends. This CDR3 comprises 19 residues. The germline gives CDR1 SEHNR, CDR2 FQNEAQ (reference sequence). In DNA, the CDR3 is TGTGCCAGCAGCTTATTTGGTTCGATGACAACCCCCTCTGGAAACACCATATATTTT. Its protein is CASSLFGSMTTPSGNTIYF.

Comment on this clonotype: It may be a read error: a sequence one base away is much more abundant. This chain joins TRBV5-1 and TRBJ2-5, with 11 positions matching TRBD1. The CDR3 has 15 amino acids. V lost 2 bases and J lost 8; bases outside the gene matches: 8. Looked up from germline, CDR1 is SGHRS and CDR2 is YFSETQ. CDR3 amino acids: CASSFGQGANGTQYF. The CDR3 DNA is TGCGCCAGCAGCTTCGGACAGGGGGCGAATGGAACCCAGTACTTC.

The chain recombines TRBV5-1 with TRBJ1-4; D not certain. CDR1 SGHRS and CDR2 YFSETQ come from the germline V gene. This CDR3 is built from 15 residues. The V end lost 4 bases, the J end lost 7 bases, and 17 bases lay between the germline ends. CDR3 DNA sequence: TGCGCCAGCAGCCCATGGACGGGAAATAGTGAAAAACTGTTTTTT. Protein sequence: CASSPWTGNSEKLFF.

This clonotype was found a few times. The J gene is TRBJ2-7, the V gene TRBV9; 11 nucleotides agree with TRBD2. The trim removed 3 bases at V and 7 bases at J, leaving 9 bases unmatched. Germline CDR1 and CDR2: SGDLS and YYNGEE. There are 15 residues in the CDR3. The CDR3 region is CASSGLAGGPNEQYF. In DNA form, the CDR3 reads TGTGCCAGCAGCGGTCTAGCGGGGGGACCCAATGAGCAGTACTTC.

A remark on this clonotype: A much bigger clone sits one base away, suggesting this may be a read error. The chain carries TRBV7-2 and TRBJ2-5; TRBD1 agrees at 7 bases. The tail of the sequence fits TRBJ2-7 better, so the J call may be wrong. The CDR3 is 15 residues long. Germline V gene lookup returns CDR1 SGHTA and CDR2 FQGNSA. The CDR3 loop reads CASTLDRVGPCEQYF. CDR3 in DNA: TGTGCCAGCACTCTAGACAGGGTGGGGCCCTGCGAGCAGTACTTC.

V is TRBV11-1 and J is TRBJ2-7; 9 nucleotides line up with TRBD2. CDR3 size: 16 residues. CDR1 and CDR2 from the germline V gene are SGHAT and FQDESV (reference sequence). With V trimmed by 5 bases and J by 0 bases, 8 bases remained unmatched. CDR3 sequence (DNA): TGTGCCAGCAGCAAGGAGCGGGGGGCCACCTCCTACGAGCAGTACTTC. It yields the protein CASSKERGATSYEQYF.

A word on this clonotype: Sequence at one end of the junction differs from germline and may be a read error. For the CDR3, the DNA is TGTGCCGGCTCACCGGGACAGGGAAACACTGAAGCTTTCTTT. It translates to CAGSPGQGNTEAFF. The gene calls are TRBV18 and TRBJ1-1; 9 nucleotides agree with TRBD1. This CDR3 contains 14 residues. Germline V gives CDR1 KGHSH, CDR2 LQKENI.

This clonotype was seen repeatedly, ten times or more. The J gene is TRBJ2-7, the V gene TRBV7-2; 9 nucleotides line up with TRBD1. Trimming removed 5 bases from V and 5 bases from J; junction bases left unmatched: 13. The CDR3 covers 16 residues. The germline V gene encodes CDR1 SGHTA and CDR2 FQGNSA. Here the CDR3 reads CASSPGGGTGMNEQYF. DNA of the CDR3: TGTGCCAGCAGCCCCGGCGGCGGGACAGGGATGAACGAGCAGTACTTC.

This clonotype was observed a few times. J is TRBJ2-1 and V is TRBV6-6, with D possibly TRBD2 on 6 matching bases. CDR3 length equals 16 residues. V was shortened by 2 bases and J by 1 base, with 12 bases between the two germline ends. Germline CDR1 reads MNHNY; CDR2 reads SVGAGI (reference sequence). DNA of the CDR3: TGTGCCAGCAGTTACGGGACTGCGCCTTCCTACAATGAGCAGTTCTTC. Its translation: CASSYGTAPSYNEQFF.

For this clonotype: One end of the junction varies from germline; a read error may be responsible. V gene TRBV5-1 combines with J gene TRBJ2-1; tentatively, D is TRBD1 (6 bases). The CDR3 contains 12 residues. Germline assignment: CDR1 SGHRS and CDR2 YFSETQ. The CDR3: CASTGTYNEQFF. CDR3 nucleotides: TGTGCCAGCACGGGGACATACAATGAGCAGTTCTTC.

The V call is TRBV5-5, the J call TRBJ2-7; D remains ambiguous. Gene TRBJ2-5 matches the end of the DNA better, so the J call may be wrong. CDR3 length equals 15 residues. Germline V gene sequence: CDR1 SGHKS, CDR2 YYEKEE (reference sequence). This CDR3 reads CANSWTAWPPQTQYF. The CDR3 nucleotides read TGTGCCAACAGTTGGACCGCATGGCCCCCCCAGACCCAGTACTTC.

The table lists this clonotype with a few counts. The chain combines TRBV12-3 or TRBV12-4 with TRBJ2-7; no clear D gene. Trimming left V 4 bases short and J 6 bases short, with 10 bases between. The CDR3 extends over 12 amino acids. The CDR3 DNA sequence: TGTGCCAGCAGTTCATCCCTAACCGAGCAGTACTTC. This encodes CASSSSLTEQYF.